The 32 T cell receptor beta chains below were found in one sample sequenced in a study of cytomegalovirus exposure and HLA in healthy donors. PCR involved 60 Vbeta and 13 Jbeta primers. This table comes from immunoSEQ multiplex PCR, and its TCRdb copy is limited to in-frame clones, with some not included. The sample consists of roughly 150,000 clones, 60% to 75% of them appearing once. The sample taken for sequencing was PBMCs. Receptors originate from a woman between 50 and 59 years old in good health and CMV-seropositive.

The chain employs TRBV27 and TRBJ1-1; D perhaps matches TRBD1 (6 bases). This CDR3 is built from 13 residues. The germline CDR1 and CDR2 sequences are MNHEY and SMNVEV (reference sequence). The V end lost 6 bases, the J end lost 2 bases, and 10 bases lay between the germline ends. Here the CDR3 reads CASRPGANTEAFF. As DNA, the CDR3 is TGTGCCAGCAGGCCAGGGGCCAACACTGAAGCTTTCTTT.

The CDR3 reads CASSYSPTDTQYF. DNA for the CDR3: TGTGCCAGCAGCTACAGTCCCACAGATACGCAGTATTTT. The V call is TRBV7-8, the J call TRBJ2-3, with no clear D. V was clipped by 4 bases and J by 2 bases, with 7 bases between them. Germline V gene sequence: CDR1 SGHVS, CDR2 FQNEAQ. CDR3 length: 13 amino acids.

The V gene is TRBV5-1, the J gene TRBJ1-1; 7 bases are shared with TRBD1. CDR3 length: 13 amino acids. Per the germline V gene, CDR1 is SGHRS and CDR2 is YFSETQ. V lost 9 bases to trimming and J lost 3 bases; unmatched junction nucleotides: 8. The DNA for the CDR3 is TGCGCCACCAAGACAGGGCCGGACACTGAAGCTTTCTTT. Its translation is CATKTGPDTEAFF. Full variable domain (outside the CDR3, taken from reference TRBV5-1 and TRBJ1-1): KAGVTQTPRYLIKTRGQQVTLSCSPISGHRSVSWYQQTPGQGLQFLFEYFSETQRNKGNFPGRFSGRQFSNSRSEMNVSTLELGDSALYLCATKTGPDTEAFFGQGTRLTVV.

The chain employs TRBV19 and TRBJ1-1; D not certain. With 3 bases removed from V and 2 bases from J, the gap between germline ends came to 7 bases. Germline CDR1 and CDR2: LNHDA and SQIVND (reference sequence). The CDR3 runs 13 residues. In DNA, the CDR3 is TGTGCCAGTAGTATCGAGGTAAACACTGAAGCTTTCTTT. It codes for CASSIEVNTEAFF.

This chain connects TRBV5-4 to TRBJ2-1; 11 nucleotides align to TRBD2. Trimming cost V 4 bases and J 4 bases; bases outside gene matches: 16. There are 19 residues in the CDR3. Germline V lookup: CDR1 SGHNT, CDR2 YYREEE (reference sequence). The CDR3: CASSTRQPSGGTTYNEQFF. In DNA, the CDR3 is TGTGCCAGCAGCACCAGGCAGCCTAGCGGGGGGACCACATACAATGAGCAGTTCTTC.

The CDR3 sequence: CASSIRGGGSIQYF. The CDR3 DNA reads TGTGCCAGTAGTATAAGGGGAGGCGGGAGCATTCAGTACTTC. The chain has TRBV19 and TRBJ2-4, with TRBD2 matching 7 bases. Germline V CDR1 and CDR2: LNHDA, SQIVND (reference sequence). V lost 2 bases, J lost 9 bases, and 7 bases stayed unmatched. The CDR3 has 14 residues.

This chain uses TRBV20-1 with TRBJ1-1; no clear D gene. The CDR3 covers 11 residues. The V and J ends lost 4 bases and 5 bases respectively, with 8 bases between them. Germline-derived CDR1 and CDR2 are DFQATT and SNEGSKA (reference sequence). This CDR3 is CSATTDTEAFF. The DNA for the CDR3 is TGCAGTGCTACTACTGATACTGAAGCTTTCTTT.

V and J are TRBV6-6 and TRBJ1-2; no firm D call. The CDR3 totals 13 residues. CDR1 is MNHNY and CDR2 is SVGAGI in the germline V gene (reference sequence). With 6 bases removed from V and 6 bases from J, the gap between germline ends came to 14 bases. This chain's CDR3 is CASRKVVGDGYTF. The CDR3 DNA is TGTGCCAGCAGGAAGGTAGTGGGCGATGGCTACACCTTC.

J is TRBJ1-1 and V is TRBV6-6, with D possibly TRBD1 on 5 matching bases. The CDR3 runs 15 residues. The V end was cut by 0 bases, the J end by 5 bases, with 13 bases between. CDR1 MNHNY and CDR2 SVGAGI come from the germline V gene (reference sequence). The CDR3 protein is CASSYSVSKGTEAFF. The CDR3, as DNA: TGTGCCAGCAGTTACTCAGTGTCCAAGGGGACTGAAGCTTTCTTT.

The chain couples TRBV6-1 to TRBJ1-1; D gene ambiguous. The V and J ends lost 5 bases and 7 bases respectively, with 14 bases between them. Germline assignment: CDR1 MNHNS and CDR2 SASEGT. The CDR3 has 13 amino acids. For the CDR3, the DNA is TGTGCCAGCAGTCCTAGCAGGAAAGTTGAAGCTTTCTTT. As protein: CASSPSRKVEAFF.

This clone occurred once. The rearrangement joins TRBV9 to TRBJ1-2; unclear D gene. The CDR3 is 12 amino acids. The V gene's germline CDR1 is SGDLS and CDR2 YYNGEE. V was pared by 0 bases and J by 7 bases, with 7 bases between. The CDR3 DNA follows: TGTGCCAGCAGCGTAGTAGGAGGTGGCTACACCTTC. It encodes CASSVVGGGYTF.

The V and J genes are TRBV5-1 and TRBJ2-7; D is perhaps TRBD2 (6 bases). Trimming removed 3 bases from V and 0 bases from J, with 13 bases in between. The CDR3 has 15 amino acids. Germline V gene data show CDR1 as SGHRS and CDR2 as YFSETQ. The CDR3 reads CASSSSGSISYEQYF. The CDR3 nucleotides are TGCGCCAGCAGCTCCTCCGGGAGCATCTCCTACGAGCAGTACTTC.

CDR3 sequence reads: CASSAWTSYAKNIQYF. The CDR3 DNA reads as TGTGCCAGCAGTGCCTGGACTAGCTATGCCAAAAACATTCAGTACTTC. This rearrangement joins TRBV2 to TRBJ2-4, with 8 bases lining up with TRBD2. From germline, CDR1 is SNHLY and CDR2 FYNNEI. Losses at the gene ends were 4 bases for V and 1 base for J; bases not matched to a gene: 6. The CDR3 is 16 amino acids.

This clone has more than one count but fewer than ten. The chain has TRBV14 and TRBJ2-7, with D possibly TRBD1 on 7 matching bases. The CDR3 spans 16 residues. Germline CDR1 is SGHDN and CDR2 is FVKESK. V lost 3 bases and J 2 bases, leaving 17 bases between the germline ends. The CDR3 nucleotides are TGTGCCAGCAGCCAGGGAAGGGGGCGGAGGGCCTACGAGCAGTACTTC. This codes for CASSQGRGRRAYEQYF.

The chain couples TRBV6-1 to TRBJ1-2; tentatively, D is TRBD1 (5 bases). Germline assignment: CDR1 MNHNS and CDR2 SASEGT. V gave up 6 bases and J gave up 4 bases, with 15 bases separating them. The CDR3 is 14 residues long. In DNA form, the CDR3 reads TGTGCCAGCAGCCGGGACTCCCGCCCCTATGGCTACACCTTC. It yields the protein CASSRDSRPYGYTF.

The J gene is TRBJ1-1, the V gene TRBV18; TRBD1 matches at 7 bases. CDR3 size: 15 residues. CDR1 and CDR2 from the germline V gene are KGHSH and LQKENI. With 6 bases clipped from V and 4 bases from J, the junction kept 11 bases outside the gene matches. CDR3 protein: CASSPRGRQGTEAFF. The CDR3 nucleotides read TGTGCCAGCTCTCCGAGGGGGAGACAGGGCACTGAAGCTTTCTTT.

The J gene is TRBJ2-3, the V gene TRBV5-1; TRBD2 aligns across 8 bases. The CDR3 consists of 15 residues. After removal of 2 bases from V and 4 bases from J, the junction contained 6 bases not matched to a gene. Germline CDR1 SGHRS, CDR2 YFSETQ. CDR3 DNA: TGCGCCAGCAGCTTCGCGGGGGGCTTCCCAGATACGCAGTATTTT. This translates into CASSFAGGFPDTQYF.

The gene calls are TRBV7-3 and TRBJ1-1; D is unresolved. Germline CDR1 and CDR2: SGHTA and FQGTGA. The germline V and J ends were trimmed by 5 bases and 5 bases, with 12 bases remaining between them. The CDR3 spans 13 residues. The CDR3 sequence is CASSLNEGTEAFF. The CDR3 nucleotides read TGTGCCAGCAGCCTGAATGAGGGAACTGAAGCTTTCTTT.

This clone was counted only a few times. The chain uses TRBV18 and TRBJ2-2; D not certain. Trimming left V 3 bases short and J 5 bases short, with 7 bases between. Looked up from germline, CDR1 is KGHSH and CDR2 is LQKENI. The CDR3 covers 13 residues. The CDR3 DNA follows: TGTGCCAGCTCACCGGCAGTTACCGGGGAGCTGTTTTTT. Amino acid sequence: CASSPAVTGELFF.

This clone occurred a few times. J is TRBJ1-4 and V is TRBV5-1, with a weak D call TRBD1 (6 bases). Trimming cost V 2 bases and J 0 bases, with 17 bases left between them. Germline CDR1 and CDR2: SGHRS and YFSETQ. The CDR3 covers 18 residues. DNA of the CDR3: TGCGCCAGCAGCTTTTGGACAGAACGTCCTACAACTAATGAAAAACTGTTTTTT. Translated, it gives CASSFWTERPTTNEKLFF.

This clone was detected only a few times. The CDR3, as DNA: TGTGCCAGCACTGGGGGGGCAAGGAGGACCGGGGAGCTGTTTTTT. Protein: CASTGGARRTGELFF. The chain carries TRBV6-5 and TRBJ2-2; D possibly corresponds to TRBD2 (7 bases). The ends were cut back, 7 bases at V and 5 bases at J, with 17 bases in the middle. The germline V gene encodes CDR1 MNHEY and CDR2 SVGAGI. The length of the CDR3 is 15 residues.

This clone was counted only a few times. Different DNA sequences within this sample yield the same CDR3. This rearrangement joins TRBV6-1 to TRBJ2-7, with TRBD2 identical over 10 bases. This CDR3 region has 15 residues. The germline V gene has CDR1 MNHNS and CDR2 SASEGT. V shed 6 bases, J shed 7 bases, and the junction held 12 bases outside the gene matches. The CDR3: CASRAFQGLAREQYF. Here the CDR3 DNA reads TGTGCCAGCAGGGCCTTTCAGGGACTAGCGAGGGAGCAGTACTTC.

The chain recombines TRBV19 with TRBJ2-3; D unresolved. V was trimmed by 8 bases and J by 0 bases, leaving 3 bases between them. Germline-derived CDR1 and CDR2 are LNHDA and SQIVND (reference sequence). The CDR3 spans 11 residues. CDR3 bases: TGTGCCAGTCGGAGCACAGATACGCAGTATTTT. It codes for CASRSTDTQYF.

This rearrangement joins TRBV5-4 to TRBJ1-3; 8 nucleotides match TRBD1. Trimming removed 4 bases from V and 2 bases from J; junction bases left unmatched: 8. This CDR3 spans 16 amino acids. CDR1 is SGHNT and CDR2 is YYREEE in the germline V gene (reference sequence). CDR3 amino acids: CASSLGTGPTGNTIYF. For the CDR3, the DNA is TGTGCCAGCAGCCTTGGGACAGGTCCTACTGGAAACACCATATATTTT. The full variable domain, with the rest looked up from reference TRBV5-4 and TRBJ1-3, is ETGVTQSPTHLIKTRGQQVTLRCSSQSGHNTVSWYQQALGQGPQFIFQYYREEENGRGNFPPRFSGLQFPNYSSELNVNALELDDSALYLCASSLGTGPTGNTIYFGEGSWLTVV.

This clone was recorded only once. This rearrangement joins TRBV30 to TRBJ1-2, with 9 positions matching TRBD1. CDR1 GTSNPN and CDR2 SVGIG come from the germline V gene (reference sequence). This CDR3 spans 16 amino acids. This CDR3 is CALGTGKRSSNYGYTF. The CDR3, as DNA: TGTGCTCTGGGGACAGGGAAGCGTAGCAGTAACTATGGCTACACCTTC.

V and J are TRBV5-6 and TRBJ1-6; the match to TRBD1 covers 8 bases. The CDR3 is made up of 16 amino acids. J lost 0 bases, V lost 4 bases, and 3 bases had no gene match. Germline CDR1 and CDR2: SGHDT and YYEEEE. This CDR3 is CASSRQGSSYNSPLHF. The CDR3 nucleotides are TGTGCCAGCAGCCGACAGGGGAGCTCCTATAATTCACCCCTCCACTTT. The whole variable domain, filled in from reference TRBV5-6 and TRBJ1-6, reads DAGVTQSPTHLIKTRGQQVTLRCSPKSGHDTVSWYQQALGQGPQFIFQYYEEEERQRGNFPDRFSGHQFPNYSSELNVNALLLGDSALYLCASSRQGSSYNSPLHFGNGTRLTVT.

This clone has only a few counts. This chain joins TRBV10-3 and TRBJ2-3; TRBD2 is a possible D gene (6 bases). The CDR3 is made up of 12 amino acids. Germline CDR1 reads ENHRY; CDR2 reads SYGVKD. Trimming took 4 bases from V and 6 from J, leaving 8 bases between them. The CDR3 region has the DNA TGTGCCATCAGTGGTGGGGGGGATACGCAGTATTTT. This codes for CAISGGGDTQYF.

This rearrangement joins TRBV7-9 to TRBJ2-2; D call uncertain. The CDR3 runs to 14 residues. V was clipped by 2 bases and J by 1 base, with 5 bases between them. Germline-derived CDR1 and CDR2 are SEHNR and FQNEAQ (reference sequence). The CDR3 coding sequence is TGTGCCAGCAGCTTATCAGGGAACACCGGGGAGCTGTTTTTT. Residues: CASSLSGNTGELFF.

The rearrangement uses TRBV19 and TRBJ1-2; D unclear. Germline lookup yields CDR1 LNHDA and CDR2 SQIVND (reference sequence). The CDR3 sequence is 16 residues long. V shed 5 bases and J shed 2 bases, with 18 bases lying between them. In nucleotides, the CDR3 is TGTGCCAGTAGTGAGTTGAGGAGCAGCGGGAACTATGGCTACACCTTC. Translating gives CASSELRSSGNYGYTF.

This chain links TRBV7-9 with TRBJ1-2; the D is unclear. The germline gives CDR1 SEHNR, CDR2 FQNEAQ (reference sequence). The CDR3 length is 15 residues. V lost 3 bases to trimming and J lost 0 bases, with 11 bases between them. This CDR3 reads CASSFGSPTNYGYTF. As DNA, the CDR3 is TGTGCCAGCAGCTTTGGGAGTCCGACTAACTATGGCTACACCTTC. Looking up the rest from reference TRBV7-9 and TRBJ1-2 gives the full variable domain: DTGVSQNPRHKITKRGQNVTFRCDPISEHNRLYWYRQTLGQGPEFLTYFQNEAQLEKSRLLSDRFSAERPKGSFSTLEIQRTEQGDSAMYLCASSFGSPTNYGYTFGSGTRLTVV.

This clone has a single count. The same CDR3 is also encoded by other DNA sequences in this sample. V and J are TRBV2 and TRBJ1-5; the D is unclear. V lost 6 bases, J lost 1 base, and 7 bases lay in between. Germline lookup yields CDR1 SNHLY and CDR2 FYNNEI. The CDR3 spans 13 residues. CDR3 DNA: TGTGCCAGCAGCGGGTACAGCAATCAGCCCCAGCATTTT. Its translation is CASSGYSNQPQHF. Using reference TRBV2 and TRBJ1-5 for the parts outside the CDR3, the full variable domain is EPEVTQTPSHQVTQMGQEVILRCVPISNHLYFYWYRQILGQKVEFLVSFYNNEISEKSEIFDDQFSVERPDGSNFTLKIRSTKLEDSAMYFCASSGYSNQPQHFGDGTRLSIL.

The gene calls are TRBV29-1 and TRBJ1-1, with TRBD1 matching over 7 bases. Germline V gene data show CDR1 as SQVTM and CDR2 as ANQGSEA. CDR3 length: 12 amino acids. V gave up 7 bases and J gave up 5 bases; unmatched junction bases: 7. The CDR3 is CSAATGRTEAFF. The CDR3 DNA reads as TGCAGCGCCGCGACAGGGAGGACTGAAGCTTTCTTT. Full variable domain (rest looked up from reference TRBV29-1 and TRBJ1-1): SAVISQKPSRDICQRGTSLTIQCQVDSQVTMMFWYRQQPGQSLTLIATANQGSEATYESGFVIDKFPISRPNLTFSTLTVSNMSPEDSSIYLCSAATGRTEAFFGQGTRLTVV.